The sample holds one count of the clone carrying this T cell receptor (beta chain). Its antigen is unidentified. The data originate from a study of cytomegalovirus exposure and HLA in healthy donors. The CDR3 consists of 15 residues. The germline CDR1 and CDR2 sequences are SGHNT and YYREEE (reference sequence). Trimming cost V 4 bases and J 5 bases; bases outside gene matches: 9. The PCR employed 60 Vbeta primers together with 13 Jbeta primers. Some clones are missing from TCRdb's copy, which holds only in-frame ones; the method was immunoSEQ multiplex PCR. The repertoire holds tens of thousands of clones, with roughly 83% as singletons. Points from the study as a whole: The analysis excluded some indistinguishable V segments, including TRBV6-2 and TRBV6-3.

The J gene is TRBJ2-7, the V gene TRBV5-4, with 10 bases fitting TRBD1. The sequencing input was PBMCs. The sequence was collected from a woman in her 40s in good health and CMV-seropositive. The CDR3 sequence: CASSKPGQGYDEQYF. The DNA for the CDR3 is TGTGCCAGCAGCAAACCGGGACAGGGGTACGACGAGCAGTACTTC. Full variable domain (rest looked up from reference TRBV5-4 and TRBJ2-7): ETGVTQSPTHLIKTRGQQVTLRCSSQSGHNTVSWYQQALGQGPQFIFQYYREEENGRGNFPPRFSGLQFPNYSSELNVNALELDDSALYLCASSKPGQGYDEQYFGPGTRLTVT.